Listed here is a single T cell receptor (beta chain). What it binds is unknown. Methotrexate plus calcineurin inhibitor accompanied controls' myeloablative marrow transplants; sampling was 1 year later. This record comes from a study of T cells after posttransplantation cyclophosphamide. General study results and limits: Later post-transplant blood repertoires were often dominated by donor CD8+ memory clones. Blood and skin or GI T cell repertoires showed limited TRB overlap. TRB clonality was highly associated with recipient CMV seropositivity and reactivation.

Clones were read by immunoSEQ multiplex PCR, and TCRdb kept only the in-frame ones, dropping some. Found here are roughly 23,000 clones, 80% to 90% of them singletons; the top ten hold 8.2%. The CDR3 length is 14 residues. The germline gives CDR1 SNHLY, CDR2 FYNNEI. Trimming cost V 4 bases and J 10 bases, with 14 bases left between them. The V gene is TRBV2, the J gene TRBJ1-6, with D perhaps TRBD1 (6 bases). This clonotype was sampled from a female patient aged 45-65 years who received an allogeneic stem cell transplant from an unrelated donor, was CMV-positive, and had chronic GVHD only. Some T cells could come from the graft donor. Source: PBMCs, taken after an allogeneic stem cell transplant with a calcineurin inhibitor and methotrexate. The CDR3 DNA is TGTGCCAGCAGTGCTTCAGGGGTACACTCACCCCTCCACTTT. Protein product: CASSASGVHSPLHF. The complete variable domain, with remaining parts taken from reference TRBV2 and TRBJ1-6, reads EPEVTQTPSHQVTQMGQEVILRCVPISNHLYFYWYRQILGQKVEFLVSFYNNEISEKSEIFDDQFSVERPDGSNFTLKIRSTKLEDSAMYFCASSASGVHSPLHFGNGTRLTVT.